This T cell receptor (beta chain) was documented in a study of tumor and adjacent non-tumor tissue in lung cancer. Regarding this clonotype: The conserved phenylalanine or tryptophan normally closing the CDR3 is absent here, so this likely arose from a read error.

A modified ARM-PCR protocol with three rounds of nested PCR amplified TCRbeta. TCRdb reprocessed the multiplex PCR reads via MiXCR and lists one record per CDR3 protein. The repertoire holds some 120,000 distinct CDR3 sequences, with 55% to 75% as singletons. This sample's RNA came from whole unsorted tissue. The CDR3 is 12 residues long. V was clipped by 10 bases and J by 5 bases; unmatched bases: 5. The germline V gene encodes CDR1 MNHEY and CDR2 SVGAGI. This receptor was obtained from a man aged 30-40 years with non-small cell lung cancer. Sequencing was performed on lung tumor tissue. The rearrangement joins TRBV6-5 to TRBJ2-7; TRBD1 aligns across 10 bases. CDR3 nucleotide sequence: TGTGCCACTGGACAGGGGGTCCACGAGCAGTACTCC. This codes for CATGQGVHEQYS.